The 24 T cell receptor beta chains in this list originate from one sample, sequenced in a study of control samples from healthy donors and cancer patients. Measured with immunoSEQ multiplex PCR; TCRdb has only the in-frame clones, and not every one. Of over 60,000 clones in the sample, 85% were seen once. Sequencing was carried out using blood. The source of these receptors is a man aged 40-50 years in good health.

The chain employs TRBV3-1 (or the pseudogene TRBV3-2) and TRBJ2-2; 8 bases match TRBD2. V dropped 2 bases and J dropped 7; count of bases not matched to a gene: 6. CDR1 LGHDT and CDR2 YNNKEL come from the germline V gene (reference sequence). The CDR3 has 15 amino acids. CDR3 nucleotides: TGTGCCAGCAGCCAAATCGGGGGGGCGAACGGGGAGCTGTTTTTT. It is translated as CASSQIGGANGELFF.

The rearrangement links TRBV24-1 to TRBJ2-3; 8 nucleotides agree with TRBD2. V dropped 0 bases and J dropped 4; count of bases not matched to a gene: 5. Germline CDR1 KGHDR, CDR2 SFDVKD. The CDR3 length is 16 residues. CDR3 in DNA: TGTGCCACCAGTGATTTGAGTAGCGGGGCTCCAGATACGCAGTATTTT. Its protein is CATSDLSSGAPDTQYF.

The J gene is TRBJ1-4, the V gene TRBV7-9; D may be TRBD1 (5 bases). With 3 bases removed from V and 4 bases from J, the gap between germline ends came to 6 bases. Germline V CDR1 and CDR2: SEHNR, FQNEAQ (reference sequence). The CDR3 runs 13 residues. CDR3 coding DNA: TGTGCCAGCAGCTTCAGGGATAATGAAAAACTGTTTTTT. This gives the protein CASSFRDNEKLFF.

This chain connects TRBV9 to TRBJ1-2, with D unclear. The CDR3 is made up of 13 amino acids. Germline V CDR1 and CDR2: SGDLS, YYNGEE. Between the trimmed V and J ends, which lost 4 bases and 8 bases, there was a span of 15 bases. The CDR3 bases are TGTGCCAGCAGCCTCATGGGCGATAGCGGCTACACCTTC. This sequence encodes CASSLMGDSGYTF.

The chain couples TRBV9 to TRBJ2-1; 14 nucleotides agree with TRBD2. With V trimmed by 1 base and J by 7 bases, 1 base remained unmatched. The CDR3 length is 15 residues. Germline CDR1 reads SGDLS; CDR2 reads YYNGEE. The CDR3 reads CASSVRTSGGNEQFF. DNA for the CDR3: TGTGCCAGCAGCGTAAGGACTAGCGGGGGGAATGAGCAGTTCTTC.

The chain carries TRBV7-2 and TRBJ2-2; D remains ambiguous. The germline V gene encodes CDR1 SGHTA and CDR2 FQGNSA. V was shortened by 3 bases and J by 6 bases, with 5 bases between the two germline ends. The CDR3 length is 12 residues. The CDR3 reads CASSFYPGELFF. DNA for the CDR3: TGTGCCAGCAGCTTTTATCCCGGGGAGCTGTTTTTT.

The rearrangement links TRBV5-6 to TRBJ1-1, with no clear D. V lost 0 bases, J lost 7 bases, and 13 bases lay in between. Germline CDR1 and CDR2: SGHDT and YYEEEE. The CDR3 loop spans 14 amino acids. In nucleotides, the CDR3 is TGTGCCAGCAGCTTGGATACGGGAACCTATGAAGCTTTCTTT. Its protein is CASSLDTGTYEAFF. Filled out from reference TRBV5-6 and TRBJ1-1, the complete variable domain reads DAGVTQSPTHLIKTRGQQVTLRCSPKSGHDTVSWYQQALGQGPQFIFQYYEEEERQRGNFPDRFSGHQFPNYSSELNVNALLLGDSALYLCASSLDTGTYEAFFGQGTRLTVV.

This chain uses TRBV5-5 with TRBJ2-1; TRBD2 might be the D (6 bases). This CDR3 spans 15 amino acids. Trimming stripped 0 bases from V and 2 bases from J, with 9 bases between. Germline V gene sequence: CDR1 SGHKS, CDR2 YYEKEE (reference sequence). The CDR3 spells CASSLGGGTYNEQFF. The CDR3 DNA reads as TGTGCCAGCAGCTTGGGTGGCGGGACCTACAATGAGCAGTTCTTC.

This clone was seen only once. The chain joins TRBV20-1 to TRBJ2-1; D gene unclear. The germline gives CDR1 DFQATT, CDR2 SNEGSKA (reference sequence). Trimming shortened V by 3 bases and J by 7 bases, and 4 bases separated the two germline ends. The CDR3 consists of 10 residues. CDR3 sequence: CSASENEQFF. The CDR3 bases are TGCAGTGCTAGTGAGAATGAGCAGTTCTTC.

This clone has just one count. V gene TRBV10-3 combines with J gene TRBJ1-1, with 7 bases fitting TRBD1. CDR1 ENHRY and CDR2 SYGVKD come from the germline V gene. J was trimmed by 2 bases and V by 6 bases; bases with no gene match: 3. CDR3 size: 13 residues. The CDR3 DNA reads TGTGCCATCAGGACAGGGTATAACACTGAAGCTTTCTTT. Amino acid sequence: CAIRTGYNTEAFF.

The chain employs TRBV4-3 and TRBJ1-1, with TRBD1 identical over 8 bases. CDR3 size: 14 residues. Germline values: CDR1 LGHNA, CDR2 YSLEER. V trimming: 2 bases; J trimming: 4 bases; junction bases outside the gene matches: 3. The CDR3 is CASSQYTGGTEAFF. As DNA, the CDR3 is TGCGCCAGCAGCCAATATACAGGGGGCACTGAAGCTTTCTTT.

The chain employs TRBV12-3 or TRBV12-4 and TRBJ2-5, with a tentative D call TRBD2 (5 bases). The CDR3 spans 13 residues. Trimming removed 3 bases at V and 5 bases at J, with 10 bases between. The CDR3 loop reads CASSFGRGETQYF. The CDR3 DNA reads as TGTGCCAGCAGTTTTGGGAGAGGGGAGACCCAGTACTTC.

The chain carries TRBV5-6 and TRBJ1-6, with 8 bases matching TRBD1. Trimming cost V 3 bases and J 10 bases; bases outside gene matches: 6. This CDR3 spans 14 amino acids. Germline CDR1 and CDR2: SGHDT and YYEEEE. The CDR3 loop is CASSSTGARSPLHF. Here the CDR3 DNA reads TGTGCCAGCAGCTCGACAGGGGCGCGCTCACCCCTCCACTTT.

This chain joins TRBV11-2 and TRBJ1-3; D is uncertain. Looked up from germline, CDR1 is SGHAT and CDR2 is FQNNGV. This CDR3 spans 15 amino acids. V was pared by 0 bases and J by 0 bases, with 6 bases between. The CDR3 nucleotides are TGTGCCAGCAGCTTAGACGGATCCTCTGGAAACACCATATATTTT. It yields the protein CASSLDGSSGNTIYF.

This chain links TRBV2 with TRBJ2-7; no firm D call. This CDR3 is built from 12 residues. Trimming pared 7 bases from V and 4 bases from J, leaving 11 bases between. CDR1 and CDR2 from the germline V gene are SNHLY and FYNNEI. CDR3 residues: CASNGEPYEQYF. CDR3 sequence (DNA): TGTGCCAGCAATGGGGAACCTTACGAGCAGTACTTC.

This clone has a single count. The chain combines TRBV7-9 with TRBJ1-2; no definite D call. The CDR3 has 14 amino acids. The germline V gene has CDR1 SEHNR and CDR2 FQNEAQ (reference sequence). V was clipped by 3 bases and J by 4 bases, with 12 bases between them. The CDR3 reads CASSLGMIGYGYTF. CDR3 coding DNA: TGTGCCAGCAGCTTGGGGATGATAGGCTATGGCTACACCTTC.

The chain carries TRBV5-8 and TRBJ2-2; tentative D call: TRBD2 (6 bases). Trimming stripped 7 bases from V and 3 bases from J, with 16 bases between. Germline CDR1 and CDR2: SGHTS and YDEGEE. The CDR3 has 15 residues. CDR3 coding DNA: TGTGCCAGCGGGCCCCCTTTAGCGGACACCGGGGAGCTGTTTTTT. This encodes CASGPPLADTGELFF.

This chain connects TRBV28 to TRBJ1-4; D is uncertain. Between the trimmed V and J ends, which lost 6 bases and 2 bases, there was a span of 25 bases. This CDR3 comprises 19 residues. Germline-derived CDR1 and CDR2 are MDHEN and SYDVKM. As DNA, the CDR3 is TGTGCCAGCAGCCACCCCCCTGGCAGAAATGCCGCCACTAATGAAAAACTGTTTTTT. Amino acids: CASSHPPGRNAATNEKLFF.

This chain connects TRBV5-1 to TRBJ2-7, with 11 bases matching TRBD2. The CDR3 runs 16 residues. Unmatched junction bases numbered 6, after V lost 3 bases and J lost 1 base. Germline CDR1 is SGHRS and CDR2 is YFSETQ. The CDR3 sequence is CASSSRGLAESYEQYF. The CDR3 DNA follows: TGCGCCAGCAGCTCCCGGGGACTAGCGGAATCCTACGAGCAGTACTTC.

This clone was counted once. The V and J genes are TRBV7-2 and TRBJ2-3, with TRBD2 matching over 14 bases. Germline CDR1 reads SGHTA; CDR2 reads FQGNSA. Trimming removed 5 bases from V and 5 bases from J; junction bases left unmatched: 9. The CDR3 runs 17 residues. CDR3 nucleotide sequence: TGTGCCAGCAGCCTAGGACTAGCGGGAGGAAGGGTAGATACGCAGTATTTT. This gives the protein CASSLGLAGGRVDTQYF.

This sequence joins TRBV20-1 and TRBJ2-5, with 9 bases that match TRBD1. The germline V gene encodes CDR1 DFQATT and CDR2 SNEGSKA (reference sequence). The J segment lost 0 bases and the V segment lost 3 bases, leaving 5 bases of the junction unmatched. This CDR3 is 15 amino acids long. The CDR3 sequence: CSASWDRDYQETQYF. CDR3 in DNA: TGCAGTGCTAGTTGGGACAGGGATTACCAAGAGACCCAGTACTTC.

The CDR3 DNA is TGTGCCTGGGGCCCAGAAGGCGAGCAGTACTTC. Protein: CAWGPEGEQYF. The V gene is TRBV30, the J gene TRBJ2-7; no reliable D call. CDR3 length: 11 amino acids. Germline-derived CDR1 and CDR2 are GTSNPN and SVGIG (reference sequence). Trimming removed 5 bases from V and 6 bases from J, with 11 bases in between.

The CDR3 sequence: CASSLSTGRTDTQYF. The CDR3 DNA is TGTGCCAGCTCCCTTTCGACAGGGCGCACAGATACGCAGTATTTT. This rearrangement joins TRBV18 to TRBJ2-3; 7 bases agree with TRBD1. With 6 bases clipped from V and 1 base from J, the junction kept 7 bases outside the gene matches. CDR3 length: 15 residues. Germline V gives CDR1 KGHSH, CDR2 LQKENI.

This chain uses TRBV11-3 with TRBJ1-1; 7 bases match TRBD1. The V gene's germline CDR1 is SGHNT and CDR2 YENEEA. V shed 5 bases, J shed 1 base, and the junction held 4 bases outside the gene matches. The CDR3 contains 14 residues. The CDR3, as DNA: TGTGCCAGCAGCCCACGGACAGGGAACACTGAAGCTTTCTTT. Translation gives CASSPRTGNTEAFF.